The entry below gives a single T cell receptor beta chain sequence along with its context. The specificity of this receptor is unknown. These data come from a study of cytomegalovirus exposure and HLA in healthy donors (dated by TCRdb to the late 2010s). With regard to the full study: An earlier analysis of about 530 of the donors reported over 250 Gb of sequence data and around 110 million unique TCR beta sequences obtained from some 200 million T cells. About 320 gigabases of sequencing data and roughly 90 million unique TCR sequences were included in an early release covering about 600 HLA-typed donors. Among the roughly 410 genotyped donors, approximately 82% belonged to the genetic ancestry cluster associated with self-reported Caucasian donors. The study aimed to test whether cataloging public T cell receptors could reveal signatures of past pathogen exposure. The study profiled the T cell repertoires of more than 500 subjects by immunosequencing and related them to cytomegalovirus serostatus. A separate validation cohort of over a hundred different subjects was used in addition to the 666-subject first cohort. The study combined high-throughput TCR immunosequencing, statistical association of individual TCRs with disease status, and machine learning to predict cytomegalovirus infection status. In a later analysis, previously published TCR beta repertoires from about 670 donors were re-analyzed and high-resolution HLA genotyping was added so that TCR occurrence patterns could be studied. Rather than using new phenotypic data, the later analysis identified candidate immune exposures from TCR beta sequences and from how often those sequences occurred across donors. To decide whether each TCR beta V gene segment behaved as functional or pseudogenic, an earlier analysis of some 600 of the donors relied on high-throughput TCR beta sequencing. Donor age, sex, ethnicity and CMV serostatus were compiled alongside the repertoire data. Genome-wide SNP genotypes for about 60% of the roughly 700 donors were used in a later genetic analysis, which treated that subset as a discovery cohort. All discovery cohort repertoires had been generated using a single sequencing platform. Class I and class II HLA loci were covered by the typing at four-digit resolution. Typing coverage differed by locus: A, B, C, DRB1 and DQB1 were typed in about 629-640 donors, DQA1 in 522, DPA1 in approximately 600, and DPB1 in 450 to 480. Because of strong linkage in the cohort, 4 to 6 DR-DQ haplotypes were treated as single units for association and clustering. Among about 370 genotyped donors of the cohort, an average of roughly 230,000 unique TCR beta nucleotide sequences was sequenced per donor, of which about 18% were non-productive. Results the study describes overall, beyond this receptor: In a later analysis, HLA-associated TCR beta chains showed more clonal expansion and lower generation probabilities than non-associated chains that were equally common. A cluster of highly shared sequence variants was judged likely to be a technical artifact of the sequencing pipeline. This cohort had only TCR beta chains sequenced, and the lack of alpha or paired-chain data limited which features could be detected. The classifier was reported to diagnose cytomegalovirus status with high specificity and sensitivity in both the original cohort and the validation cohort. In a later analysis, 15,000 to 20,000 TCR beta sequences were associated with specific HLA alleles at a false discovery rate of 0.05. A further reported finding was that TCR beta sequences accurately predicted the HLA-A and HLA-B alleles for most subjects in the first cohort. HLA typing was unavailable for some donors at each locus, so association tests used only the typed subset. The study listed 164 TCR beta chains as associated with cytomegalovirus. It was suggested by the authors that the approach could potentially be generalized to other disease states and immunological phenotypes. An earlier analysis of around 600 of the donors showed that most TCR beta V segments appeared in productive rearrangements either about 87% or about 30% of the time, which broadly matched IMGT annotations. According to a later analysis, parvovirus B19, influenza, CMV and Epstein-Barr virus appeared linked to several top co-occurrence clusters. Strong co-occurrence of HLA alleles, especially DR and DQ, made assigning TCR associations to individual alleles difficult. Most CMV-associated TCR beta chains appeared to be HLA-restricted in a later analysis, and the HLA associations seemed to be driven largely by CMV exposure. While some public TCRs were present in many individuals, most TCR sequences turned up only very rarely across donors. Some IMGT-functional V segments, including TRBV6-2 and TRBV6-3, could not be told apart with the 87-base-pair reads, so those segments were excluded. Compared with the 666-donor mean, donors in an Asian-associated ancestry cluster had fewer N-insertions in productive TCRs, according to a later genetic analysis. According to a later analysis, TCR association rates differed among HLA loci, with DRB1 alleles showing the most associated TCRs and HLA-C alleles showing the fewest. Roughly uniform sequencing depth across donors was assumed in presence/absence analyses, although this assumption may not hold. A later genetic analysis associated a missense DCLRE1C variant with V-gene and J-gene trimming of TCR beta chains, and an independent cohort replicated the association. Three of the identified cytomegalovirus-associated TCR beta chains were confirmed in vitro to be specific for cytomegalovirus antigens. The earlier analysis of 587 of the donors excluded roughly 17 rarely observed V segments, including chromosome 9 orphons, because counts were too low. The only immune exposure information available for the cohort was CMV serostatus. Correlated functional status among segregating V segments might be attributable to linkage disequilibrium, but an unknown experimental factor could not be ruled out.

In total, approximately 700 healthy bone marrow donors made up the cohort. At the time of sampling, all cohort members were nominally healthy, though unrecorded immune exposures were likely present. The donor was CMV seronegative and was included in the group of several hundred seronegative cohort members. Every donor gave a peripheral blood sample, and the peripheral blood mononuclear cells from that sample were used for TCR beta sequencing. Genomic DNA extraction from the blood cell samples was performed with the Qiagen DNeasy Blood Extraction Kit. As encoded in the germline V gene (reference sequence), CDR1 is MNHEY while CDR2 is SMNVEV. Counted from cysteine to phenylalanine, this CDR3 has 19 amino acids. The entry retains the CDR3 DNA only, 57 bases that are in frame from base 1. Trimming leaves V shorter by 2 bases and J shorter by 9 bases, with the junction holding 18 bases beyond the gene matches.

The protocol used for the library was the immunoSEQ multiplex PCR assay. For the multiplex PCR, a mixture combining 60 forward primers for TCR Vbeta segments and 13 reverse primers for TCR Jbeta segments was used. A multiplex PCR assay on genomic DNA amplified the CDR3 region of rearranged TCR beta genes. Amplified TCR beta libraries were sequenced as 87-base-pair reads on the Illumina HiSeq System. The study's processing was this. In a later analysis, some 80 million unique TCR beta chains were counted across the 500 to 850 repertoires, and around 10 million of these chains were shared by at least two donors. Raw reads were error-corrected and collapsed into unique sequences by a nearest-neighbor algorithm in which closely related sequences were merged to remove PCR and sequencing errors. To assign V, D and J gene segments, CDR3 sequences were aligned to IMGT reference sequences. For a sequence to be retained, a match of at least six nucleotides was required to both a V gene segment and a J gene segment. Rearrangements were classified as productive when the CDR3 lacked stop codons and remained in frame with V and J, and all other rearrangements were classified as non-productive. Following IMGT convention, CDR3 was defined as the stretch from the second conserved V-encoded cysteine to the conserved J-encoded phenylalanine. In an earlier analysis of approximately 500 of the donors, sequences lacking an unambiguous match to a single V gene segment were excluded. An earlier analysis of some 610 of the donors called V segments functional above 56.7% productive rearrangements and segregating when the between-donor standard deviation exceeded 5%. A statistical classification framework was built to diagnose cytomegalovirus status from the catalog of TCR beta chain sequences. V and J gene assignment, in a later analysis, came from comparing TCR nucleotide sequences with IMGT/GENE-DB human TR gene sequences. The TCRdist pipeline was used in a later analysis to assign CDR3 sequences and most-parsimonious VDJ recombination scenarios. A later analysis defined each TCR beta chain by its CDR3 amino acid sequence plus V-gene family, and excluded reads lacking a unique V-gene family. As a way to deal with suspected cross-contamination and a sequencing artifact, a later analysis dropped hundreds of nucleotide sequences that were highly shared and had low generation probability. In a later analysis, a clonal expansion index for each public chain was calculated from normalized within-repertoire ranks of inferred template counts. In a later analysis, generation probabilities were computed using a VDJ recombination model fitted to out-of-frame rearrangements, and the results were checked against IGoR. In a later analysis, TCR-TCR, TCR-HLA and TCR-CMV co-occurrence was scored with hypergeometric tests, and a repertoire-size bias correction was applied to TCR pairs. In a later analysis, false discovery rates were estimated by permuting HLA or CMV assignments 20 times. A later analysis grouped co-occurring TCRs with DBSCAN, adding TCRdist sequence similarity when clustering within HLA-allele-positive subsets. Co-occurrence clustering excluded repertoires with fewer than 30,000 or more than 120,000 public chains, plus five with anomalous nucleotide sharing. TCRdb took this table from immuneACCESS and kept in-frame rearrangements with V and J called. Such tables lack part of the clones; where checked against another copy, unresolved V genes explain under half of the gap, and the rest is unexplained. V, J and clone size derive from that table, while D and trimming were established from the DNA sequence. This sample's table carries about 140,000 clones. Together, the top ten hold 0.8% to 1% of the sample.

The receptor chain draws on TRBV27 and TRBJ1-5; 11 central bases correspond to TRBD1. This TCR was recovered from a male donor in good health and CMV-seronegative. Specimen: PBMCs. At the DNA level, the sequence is TGTGCCAGCAGTTTACTTAACTCGGGACAGGGGGGACCGGGATGGCCCCAGCATTTT. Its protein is CASSLLNSGQGGPGWPQHF.